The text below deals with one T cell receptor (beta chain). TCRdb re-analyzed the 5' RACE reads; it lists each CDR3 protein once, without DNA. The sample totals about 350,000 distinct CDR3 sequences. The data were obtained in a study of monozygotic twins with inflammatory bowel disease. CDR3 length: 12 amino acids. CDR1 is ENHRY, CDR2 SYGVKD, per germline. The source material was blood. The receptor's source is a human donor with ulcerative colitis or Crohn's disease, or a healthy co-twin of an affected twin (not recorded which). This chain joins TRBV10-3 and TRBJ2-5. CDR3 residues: CAISDQQETQYF.